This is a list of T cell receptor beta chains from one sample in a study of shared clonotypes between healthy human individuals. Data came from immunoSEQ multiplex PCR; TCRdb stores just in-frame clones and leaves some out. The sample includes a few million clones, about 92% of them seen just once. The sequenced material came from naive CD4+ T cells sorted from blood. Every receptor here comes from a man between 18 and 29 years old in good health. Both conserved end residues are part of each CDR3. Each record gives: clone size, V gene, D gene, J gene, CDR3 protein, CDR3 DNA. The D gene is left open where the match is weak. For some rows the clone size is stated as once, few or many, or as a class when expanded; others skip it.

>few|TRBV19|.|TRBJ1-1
CASSMLTRTNTEAFF
TGTGCCAGTAGTATGCTGACAAGAACGAACACTGAAGCTTTCTTT
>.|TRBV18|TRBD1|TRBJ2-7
CASSHNRGWAYEQYF
TGTGCCAGCTCACATAACAGGGGGTGGGCCTACGAGCAGTACTTC
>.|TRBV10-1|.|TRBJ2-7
CASRGGGTLFEQYF
TGCGCCAGCAGGGGTGGCGGGACCCTTTTCGAGCAGTACTTC
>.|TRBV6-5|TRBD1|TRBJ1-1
CASRTGGATEAFF
TGTGCCAGCAGGACAGGGGGCGCGACTGAAGCTTTCTTT
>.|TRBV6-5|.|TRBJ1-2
CASSYSGASYTF
TGTGCCAGCAGTTACTCGGGGGCAAGCTACACCTTC
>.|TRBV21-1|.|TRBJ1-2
CATKGPGANYGYTF
TGTGCCACCAAGGGGCCAGGGGCTAACTATGGCTACACCTTC
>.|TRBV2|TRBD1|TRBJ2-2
CASSMGQGFGELFF
TGTGCCAGCAGCATGGGACAGGGATTCGGGGAGCTGTTTTTT
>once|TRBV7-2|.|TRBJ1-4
CASSPGPDRSLFF
TGTGCCAGCAGCCCTGGGCCTGACCGGTCTTTGTTTTTT
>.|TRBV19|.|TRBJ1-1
CASSMRGGAGNTEAFF
TGTGCCAGTAGTATGAGAGGGGGGGCAGGGAACACTGAAGCTTTCTTT
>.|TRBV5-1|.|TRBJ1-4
CASSTEGGSGEKLFF
TGCGCCAGCAGTACGGAAGGGGGTAGCGGGGAAAAACTGTTTTTT
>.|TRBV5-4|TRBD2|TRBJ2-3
CASSLEGLAAFTDTQYF
TGTGCCAGCAGCTTGGAGGGACTAGCGGCCTTCACAGATACGCAGTATTTT
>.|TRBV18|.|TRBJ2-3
CASSPHLAVADTQYF
TGTGCCAGCTCACCCCACCTAGCAGTCGCAGATACGCAGTATTTT
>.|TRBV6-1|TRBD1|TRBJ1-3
CASSEPGQGMTGNTIYF
TGTGCCAGCAGTGAACCGGGACAGGGGATGACTGGAAACACCATATATTTT
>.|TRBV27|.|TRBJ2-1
CAIVTEQYNEQFF
TGTGCCATTGTGACAGAACAGTACAATGAGCAGTTCTTC
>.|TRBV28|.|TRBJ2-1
CASSFNRYWYEQFF
TGTGCCAGCAGTTTTAATAGATATTGGTATGAGCAGTTCTTC
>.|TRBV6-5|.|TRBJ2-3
CASSYSRNQYF
TGTGCCAGCAGCTACTCCCGCAATCAGTATTTT
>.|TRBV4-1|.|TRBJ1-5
CASSLTLALYSNQPQHF
TGCGCCAGCAGCCTAACCCTCGCCTTATATAGCAATCAGCCCCAGCATTTT
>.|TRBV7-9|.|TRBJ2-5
CASSLSQGAVETQYF
TGTGCCAGCAGCTTAAGCCAGGGAGCGGTCGAGACCCAGTACTTC
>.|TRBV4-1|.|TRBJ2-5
CASSQDPAGWETQYF
TGCGCCAGCAGCCAAGATCCCGCAGGGTGGGAGACCCAGTACTTC
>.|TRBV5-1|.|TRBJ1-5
CASSPGSPNQPQHF
TGCGCCAGCAGCCCGGGGTCACCTAATCAGCCCCAGCATTTT
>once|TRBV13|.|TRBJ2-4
CASSLLGQNKNIQYF
TGTGCCAGCAGCCTACTCGGACAGAACAAAAACATTCAGTACTTC
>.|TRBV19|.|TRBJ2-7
CASSTSWREAYEQYF
TGTGCCAGTAGTACCTCGTGGAGGGAAGCCTACGAGCAGTACTTC
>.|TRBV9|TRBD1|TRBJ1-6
CASSASGQGNSPLHF
TGTGCCAGCAGCGCTTCGGGACAGGGTAATTCACCCCTCCACTTT